Listed below are T cell receptor beta chains from one sample, sequenced in a study of metastatic and nonmetastatic thyroid tumors. MiXCR re-clonotyped the PCR reads for TCRdb. Of tens of thousands of clones listed, about 20% were seen once; the top ten hold roughly 15%. What was sequenced was blood. The receptor set was obtained from a female donor with papillary thyroid cancer or a benign thyroid nodule (not recorded which). Some clones in this sample may be carry-over from other donors' samples. CDR3s include the opening cysteine and the closing phenylalanine or tryptophan. D genes are given only for firm matches. For some rows the clone size is stated as once, few or many, or as a class when expanded; others skip it.

>TRBV20-1|-|-|TRBJ2-1
CSTRRESVYNEQFF
TGCAGTACTAGAAGGGAGTCTGTGTACAATGAGCAGTTCTTC
>TRBV7-2|-|many|TRBJ1-1
CASSLKSNTEAFF
TGTGCCAGCAGCTTAAAGTCGAACACTGAAGCTTTCTTT
>TRBV5-1|TRBD2|-|TRBJ2-7
CASSSEAGWARGELYF
TGCGCCAGCAGCTCGGAAGCGGGGTGGGCTAGGGGCGAGCTGTACTTC
>TRBV10-2|TRBD2|-|TRBJ2-1
CASRFGTSGNNEQFF
TGCGCCAGCCGATTTGGGACTAGCGGGAACAATGAGCAGTTCTTC
>TRBV29-1|TRBD2|many|TRBJ2-7
CSVRMGLAGVEQYF
TGCAGCGTGCGCATGGGACTAGCGGGGGTCGAGCAGTACTTC
>TRBV9|-|few|TRBJ1-2
CASSVGEEPRYYGYTF
TGTGCCAGCAGCGTAGGGGAGGAGCCCCGGTACTATGGCTACACCTTC
>TRBV3-1|-|many|TRBJ2-1
CASSQDPRGVNNEQFF
TGTGCCAGCAGCCAAGATCCCCGAGGGGTTAACAATGAGCAGTTCTTC
>TRBV28|-|-|TRBJ2-1
CASSLPGDYNEQFF
TGTGCCAGCAGCCTACCGGGAGACTACAATGAGCAGTTCTTC
>TRBV4-1|TRBD1|many|TRBJ2-7
CASSRAAGQGVYEQYF
TGCGCCAGCAGCCGAGCGGCGGGACAGGGAGTCTACGAGCAGTACTTC
>TRBV6-1|-|medium-sized|TRBJ2-2
CASRKGVPNTGELFF
TGTGCCAGCAGGAAAGGGGTTCCGAACACCGGGGAGCTGTTTTTT
>TRBV5-1|-|-|TRBJ2-1
CASSSEIDRIEQFF
TGCGCCAGCAGCTCAGAGATCGACAGGATTGAGCAGTTCTTC
>TRBV20-1|-|-|TRBJ1-1
CGARDVGCFDTEAFF
TGCGGTGCTAGAGATGTGGGGTGCTTTGACACTGAAGCTTTCTTT
>TRBV5-1|-|many|TRBJ2-5
CASSSDVLGTQYF
TGCGCCAGCAGCTCGGACGTATTGGGGACCCAGTACTTC
>TRBV2|-|-|TRBJ1-2
CASSEYPGYGYTF
TGTGCCAGCAGTGAATATCCGGGCTATGGCTACACCTTC
>TRBV7-3|TRBD1|-|TRBJ2-7
CASSLTGGQGDGEKYF
TGTGCCAGCAGCTTAACGGGGGGACAGGGAGACGGCGAGAAGTACTTC
>TRBV20-1|-|once|TRBJ2-7
CSARDFGLWVGEQYF
TGCAGTGCTAGAGATTTCGGACTATGGGTGGGGGAGCAGTACTTC
>TRBV5-1|TRBD2|-|TRBJ2-7
CASSHSGSGTSEQYF
TGCGCCAGCAGCCATAGCGGGAGCGGGACCTCCGAGCAGTACTTC
>TRBV30|TRBD1|many|TRBJ1-5
CVDRANSNQPQHF
TGTGTCGACAGGGCAAACAGCAATCAGCCCCAGCATTTT
>TRBV7-3|-|many|TRBJ2-5
CASSLTGAETQYF
TGTGCCAGCAGCTTAACAGGGGCAGAGACCCAGTACTTC
>TRBV13|-|-|TRBJ2-1
CASSRLSSYNEQFF
TGTGCCAGCAGTCGACTTAGCTCCTACAATGAGCAGTTCTTC
>TRBV20-1|-|-|TRBJ2-2
CSASKRAVTGELFF
TGCAGTGCTAGCAAGCGGGCGGTCACCGGGGAGCTGTTTTTT
>TRBV10-2|TRBD2|-|TRBJ2-3
CASSEPLAGSHTQYF
TGCGCCAGCAGTGAGCCACTAGCGGGGTCGCATACTCAGTATTTT
>TRBV10-3|-|-|TRBJ2-7
CAISDLGPGISYEQYF
TGTGCCATCAGTGACCTGGGGCCGGGGATCTCCTACGAGCAGTACTTC
>TRBV28|-|many|TRBJ2-3
CASTAELGAGGDTQYF
TGTGCCAGCACCGCCGAGCTCGGGGCGGGTGGAGATACGCAGTATTTT
>TRBV15|TRBD2|-|TRBJ2-7
CATSPGLAGASIPYEQYF
TGTGCCACCAGTCCTGGACTAGCGGGAGCTTCGATCCCCTACGAGCAGTACTTC
>TRBV19|TRBD1|few|TRBJ1-1
CASSINRDRVEAFF
TGTGCCAGTAGTATCAACCGGGACAGGGTCGAAGCTTTCTTT
>TRBV11-2|TRBD2|many|TRBJ2-1
CASSLETSGRIEQFF
TGTGCCAGCAGCTTAGAGACTAGCGGGAGGATTGAGCAGTTCTTC
>TRBV11-1|-|-|TRBJ2-2
CASSSPPVSGITGELFF
TGTGCCAGCAGCTCCCCACCGGTCAGTGGGATCACCGGGGAGCTGTTTTTT
>TRBV5-4|TRBD1|-|TRBJ2-7
CASSPGTGRAYEQYF
TGTGCTAGCAGCCCCGGGACAGGAAGGGCCTACGAGCAGTACTTC
>TRBV11-2|-|many|TRBJ2-2
CASSLETGLANTGELFF
TGTGCCAGCAGCTTAGAGACAGGACTCGCGAACACCGGGGAGCTGTTTTTT
>TRBV14|-|many|TRBJ2-7
CASSQDRDYEQYF
TGTGCCAGCAGCCAAGACAGGGACTACGAGCAGTACTTC
>TRBV20-1|-|many|TRBJ2-2
CSARETLTGELFF
TGCAGTGCTAGAGAGACACTCACCGGGGAGCTGTTTTTT
>TRBV13|-|many|TRBJ2-5
CASSHRDPRETQYF
TGTGCCAGCAGCCACAGAGATCCGCGGGAGACCCAGTACTTC
>TRBV28|-|-|TRBJ1-5
CASSFWGKGSNQPQHF
TGTGCCAGCAGTTTTTGGGGAAAGGGGTCCAATCAGCCCCAGCATTTT
>TRBV28|-|-|TRBJ2-2
CASSFFTGYNGELFF
TGTGCCAGCAGTTTCTTTACAGGGTATAACGGGGAGCTGTTTTTT
>TRBV7-9|-|few|TRBJ1-6
CASSRDYSPLHF
TGTGCCAGCAGCCGAGATTATTCACCCCTCCACTTT
>TRBV27|-|few|TRBJ1-1
CASLRSHGTEAFF
TGTGCCAGCCTCCGTTCCCACGGCACTGAAGCTTTCTTT
>TRBV7-2|TRBD1|-|TRBJ1-1
CASSTHRGRAFF
TGTGCCAGCAGCACTCACAGGGGGCGAGCTTTCTTT
>TRBV6-1|TRBD2|few|TRBJ2-7
CFSSGTSGRIKEQYF
TGCTTCAGCAGCGGGACTAGCGGGAGAATAAAGGAGCAGTACTTC
>TRBV5-1|-|-|TRBJ1-2
CASIAVWGSGYGYTF
TGCGCCAGCATCGCGGTATGGGGCTCGGGCTATGGCTACACCTTC
>TRBV7-2|-|many|TRBJ2-7
CASSLGVREQYF
TGTGCCAGCAGCTTAGGGGTTCGAGAGCAGTACTTC
>TRBV5-4|-|many|TRBJ1-1
CASSLPAMNTEAFF
TGTGCCAGCAGCCTCCCGGCCATGAACACTGAAGCTTTCTTT
>TRBV4-1|-|many|TRBJ2-2
CASSPYYPGELFF
TGCGCCAGCAGCCCGTACTACCCTGGGGAGCTGTTTTTT
>TRBV30|-|-|TRBJ2-7
CAWSIGGYEQYF
TGTGCCTGGAGTATCGGTGGATACGAGCAGTACTTC
>TRBV6-1|-|few|TRBJ1-2
CASSRATGGEFYGYTF
TGTGCCAGCAGCCGCGCGACAGGAGGGGAGTTCTATGGCTACACCTTC
>TRBV7-2|TRBD2|-|TRBJ2-1
CASSLAKGTSGSLHEQFF
TGTGCCAGCAGCTTAGCGAAAGGGACTAGCGGGAGTCTCCATGAGCAGTTCTTC
>TRBV28|-|many|TRBJ1-6
CASSLTPINSPLHF
TGTGCCAGCAGTTTGACCCCGATTAATTCACCCCTCCACTTT
>TRBV24-1|-|many|TRBJ2-5
CATSDSGAGYGTQYF
TGTGCCACCAGTGATTCTGGGGCAGGGTACGGGACCCAGTACTTC